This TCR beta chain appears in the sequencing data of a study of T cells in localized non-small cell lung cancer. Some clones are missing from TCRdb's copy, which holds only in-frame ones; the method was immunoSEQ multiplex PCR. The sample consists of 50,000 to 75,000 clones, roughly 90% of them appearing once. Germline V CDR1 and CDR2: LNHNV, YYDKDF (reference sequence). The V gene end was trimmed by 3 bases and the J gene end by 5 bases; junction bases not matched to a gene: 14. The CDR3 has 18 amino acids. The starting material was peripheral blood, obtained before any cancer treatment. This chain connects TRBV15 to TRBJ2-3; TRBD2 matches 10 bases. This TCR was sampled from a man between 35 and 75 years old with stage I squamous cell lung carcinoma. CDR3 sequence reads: CATSRGVGTSVRRDTQYF. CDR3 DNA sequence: TGTGCCACCAGCAGGGGGGTAGGGACTAGCGTTCGACGAGATACGCAGTATTTT.